The 5 T cell receptor beta chains given below trace back to one sample, sequenced in a study of blood T cell repertoires in COVID-19. The table came from immunoSEQ multiplex PCR; TCRdb's copy has only in-frame clones and leaves some out. In the table there are 230,000 or so clones, roughly 87% of which are singletons. Sequenced sample: peripheral blood. The receptors originated from a woman in her forties who had recovered from COVID-19.

This clone has a handful of counts. This chain connects TRBV3-1 (or the pseudogene TRBV3-2) to TRBJ2-1, with 7 bases fitting TRBD2. Germline V gene data show CDR1 as LGHDT and CDR2 as YNNKEL (reference sequence). This CDR3 region has 16 residues. V shed 1 base, J shed 1 base, and the junction held 4 bases outside the gene matches. The CDR3 here is CASSQGDGGSYNEQFF. The CDR3 nucleotides are TGTGCCAGCAGCCAAGGTGACGGGGGGTCCTACAATGAGCAGTTCTTC.

This sequence joins TRBV6-2 or TRBV6-3 and TRBJ2-3; D unclear. Germline V gives CDR1 MNHEY, CDR2 SVGEGT. V was trimmed by 4 bases and J by 2 bases, leaving 4 bases between them. This CDR3 spans 12 amino acids. The CDR3 nucleotides are TGTGCCAGCAGTTCATCCACAGATACGCAGTATTTT. Translated: CASSSSTDTQYF.

The genes are TRBV10-1 and TRBJ2-1, with D hard to call. Germline V gives CDR1 WNHNN, CDR2 SYGVQD (reference sequence). The CDR3 spans 10 residues. The ends were cut back, 8 bases at V and 15 bases at J, with 14 bases in the middle. The CDR3 DNA follows: TGCGCCAGCTTTGCCCTCACCGGGTTCTTC. This sequence encodes CASFALTGFF.

This clone appeared once. The chain couples TRBV29-1 to TRBJ2-1; D gene ambiguous. Germline CDR1 reads SQVTM; CDR2 reads ANQGSEA. This CDR3 has 12 amino acids. The V and J ends lost 3 bases and 6 bases respectively, with 9 bases between them. The CDR3 nucleotides read TGCAGCGTTGACTACTATGTCAATGAGCAGTTCTTC. Residues: CSVDYYVNEQFF.

J is TRBJ2-2 and V is TRBV7-3, with 7 bases aligning to TRBD2. The CDR3 totals 15 residues. Germline loops: CDR1 SGHTA, CDR2 FQGTGA. The trim removed 3 bases at V and 0 bases at J, leaving 1 base unmatched. The chain's CDR3 is CASSLTSPNTGELFF. The CDR3 nucleotides are TGTGCCAGCAGCTTGACTAGCCCGAACACCGGGGAGCTGTTTTTT.